The next 31 T cell receptor beta chains were all read from a single sample in a study of siplizumab effects on memory and regulatory T cells. The assay was immunoSEQ multiplex PCR, and TCRdb's table has in-frame clones only and misses some. Among 50,000 to 75,000 clones listed, roughly 85% were seen once. The sample consisted of memory CD4+ T cells sorted from blood. These receptors all stem from a human donor in good health.

This sequence joins TRBV9 and TRBJ2-2; D is possibly TRBD2 (6 bases). Germline loops: CDR1 SGDLS, CDR2 YYNGEE. The CDR3 length is 16 residues. Trimming removed 0 bases at V and 3 bases at J, with 12 bases between. The CDR3 protein is CASSVASRGYTGELFF. For the CDR3, the DNA is TGTGCCAGCAGCGTAGCTTCCCGGGGGTACACCGGGGAGCTGTTTTTT.

The V and J genes are TRBV5-4 and TRBJ1-3; D is uncertain. Germline-derived CDR1 and CDR2 are SGHNT and YYREEE (reference sequence). This CDR3 contains 14 residues. The V end lost 4 bases, the J end lost 4 bases, and 12 bases lay between the germline ends. CDR3 loop: CASSREFAGNTIYF. The CDR3 DNA follows: TGTGCCAGCAGCCGCGAGTTTGCCGGAAACACCATATATTTT.

With respect to this clone: At one boundary the junction diverges from the germline segment, which might be a read error. At the DNA level, this CDR3 is encoded by other sequences in the same sample as well. The chain uses TRBV13 and TRBJ1-1, with D possibly being TRBD1 (6 bases). The CDR3 totals 14 residues. Germline V gives CDR1 PRHDT, CDR2 FYEKMQ (reference sequence). CDR3 sequence (DNA): TGTGCTAGCAGCTCCAACTCAGGGGTCGCATCCGCTTTCTTT. Encoded protein: CASSSNSGVASAFF.

J is TRBJ1-5 and V is TRBV29-1; 7 nucleotides agree with TRBD1. CDR1 and CDR2 from the germline V gene are SQVTM and ANQGSEA. This CDR3 region has 15 residues. Trimming removed 5 bases from V and 2 bases from J; junction bases left unmatched: 9. Written as DNA, the CDR3 is TGCAGCGTTCTGGGGAAGGACAGGCGCAATCAGCCCCAGCATTTT. It is translated as CSVLGKDRRNQPQHF.

CDR3 in amino acids: CASSHLKETQYF. CDR3 nucleotide sequence: TGCGCCAGCAGTCACTTGAAAGAGACCCAGTACTTC. This sequence joins TRBV5-1 and TRBJ2-5; the D is unclear. From germline, CDR1 is SGHRS and CDR2 YFSETQ. The CDR3 sequence is 12 residues long. Trimming took off 5 bases at V and 3 bases at J, with 8 bases between the two ends.

The chain combines TRBV27 with TRBJ2-7; D ambiguous. Germline V gene lookup returns CDR1 MNHEY and CDR2 SMNVEV (reference sequence). V was pared by 0 bases and J by 0 bases, with 9 bases between. The CDR3 consists of 15 residues. CDR3 in amino acids: CASSLSPGTSYEQYF. The CDR3 DNA is TGTGCCAGCAGTTTATCTCCAGGTACCTCCTACGAGCAGTACTTC.

Here the CDR3 DNA reads TGTGCCAGCAGTGAAACGTTTTGGGGGGGACCTGGCTACACCTTC. Translating gives CASSETFWGGPGYTF. The V call is TRBV6-1, the J call TRBJ1-2, with a weak D call TRBD1 (5 bases). This CDR3 contains 15 residues. V lost 2 bases to trimming and J lost 7 bases, with 17 bases between them. Germline V gene sequence: CDR1 MNHNS, CDR2 SASEGT.

This clone has only a few counts. The chain has TRBV6-5 and TRBJ2-1, with D perhaps TRBD2 (6 bases). Trimming removed 4 bases from V and 6 bases from J, with 16 bases in between. The CDR3 sequence is 15 residues long. Germline CDR1 reads MNHEY; CDR2 reads SVGAGI. CDR3 DNA: TGTGCCAGCAGTTCCCCCGGGGGTCGTTCCAATGAGCAGTTCTTC. Its translation is CASSSPGGRSNEQFF.

This clone has only a few counts. This chain links TRBV19 with TRBJ2-1; D might be TRBD2 (5 bases). Trimming cost V 8 bases and J 7 bases, with 18 bases left between them. CDR3 length: 14 amino acids. The germline gives CDR1 LNHDA, CDR2 SQIVND (reference sequence). The CDR3 coding sequence is TGTGCCAGTGGACCGGGAATGCAATGGAATGAGCAGTTCTTC. This gives the protein CASGPGMQWNEQFF. The full variable domain, in which reference TRBV19 and TRBJ2-1 provide the parts outside the CDR3, is DGGITQSPKYLFRKEGQNVTLSCEQNLNHDAMYWYRQDPGQGLRLIYYSQIVNDFQKGDIAEGYSVSREKKESFPLTVTSAQKNPTAFYLCASGPGMQWNEQFFGPGTRLTVL.

V is TRBV18 and J is TRBJ1-4; the D is unclear. This CDR3 spans 20 amino acids. Germline CDR1 reads KGHSH; CDR2 reads LQKENI. The ends were cut back, 3 bases at V and 2 bases at J, with 25 bases in the middle. CDR3 sequence (DNA): TGTGCCAGCTCACCGATACCCGGGTCAGGCCCTATTCCCACTAATGAAAAACTGTTTTTT. Its protein is CASSPIPGSGPIPTNEKLFF.

The V call is TRBV25-1, the J call TRBJ1-1; 7 nucleotides agree with TRBD1. The V gene's germline CDR1 is MGHDK and CDR2 SYGVNS. V lost 4 bases, J lost 0 bases, and 5 bases stayed unmatched. The CDR3 is 15 amino acids. The CDR3 here is CASSAPGQLNTEAFF. Written as DNA, the CDR3 is TGTGCCAGCAGTGCTCCGGGACAGCTGAACACTGAAGCTTTCTTT.

This sequence joins TRBV2 and TRBJ1-1; D not certain. The CDR3 runs 14 residues. The germline V and J ends were trimmed by 6 bases and 4 bases, with 15 bases remaining between them. CDR1 is SNHLY and CDR2 is FYNNEI in the germline V gene. CDR3 DNA sequence: TGTGCCAGCAGGATAGACGGACGTCTCACTGAAGCTTTCTTT. Protein product: CASRIDGRLTEAFF.

The V call is TRBV7-2, the J call TRBJ1-2; 7 positions match TRBD1. The CDR3 loop spans 12 amino acids. V lost 5 bases to trimming and J lost 8 bases; unmatched junction nucleotides: 5. The germline V gene has CDR1 SGHTA and CDR2 FQGNSA. DNA for the CDR3: TGTGCCAGCAGCGTCAGGGGGTTCGGCTACACCTTC. This gives the protein CASSVRGFGYTF.

This sequence joins TRBV19 and TRBJ1-2; maybe TRBD1 (6 bases). CDR1 is LNHDA, CDR2 SQIVND, per germline (reference sequence). CDR3 length: 18 residues. Trimming pared 6 bases from V and 2 bases from J, leaving 25 bases between. CDR3 DNA: TGTGCCAGTAGAAAGACGAACAGGGCTAGTTTTACGAACTATGGCTACACCTTC. This gives the protein CASRKTNRASFTNYGYTF.

The chain joins TRBV9 to TRBJ2-5; D uncertain. Trimming removed 0 bases at V and 5 bases at J, with 14 bases between. The CDR3 consists of 15 residues. Germline CDR1 reads SGDLS; CDR2 reads YYNGEE. This CDR3 is CASSVEGGLGETQYF. The CDR3 DNA follows: TGTGCCAGCAGCGTAGAGGGCGGCCTAGGGGAGACCCAGTACTTC.

This sequence joins TRBV27 and TRBJ1-2; no definite D call. This CDR3 spans 14 amino acids. Germline V gene data show CDR1 as MNHEY and CDR2 as SMNVEV (reference sequence). Trimming pared 4 bases from V and 2 bases from J, leaving 11 bases between. The CDR3 spells CASSSLDGNYGYTF. DNA for the CDR3: TGTGCCAGCAGTTCGTTGGACGGGAACTATGGCTACACCTTC.

The chain couples TRBV4-3 to TRBJ1-2, with 10 bases fitting TRBD1. J gave up 7 bases and V 3 bases, and 8 bases lay outside the gene matches. The germline V gene encodes CDR1 LGHNA and CDR2 YSLEER. The CDR3 length is 15 residues. For the CDR3, the DNA is TGCGCCAGCAGCCATCCGGACAGGGGGGTTTCTGGCTACACCTTC. It codes for CASSHPDRGVSGYTF.

The chain couples TRBV12-5 to TRBJ1-2; D unclear. Germline values: CDR1 LGHNT, CDR2 FRNRAP. V lost 3 bases, J lost 13 bases, and 18 bases lay in between. This CDR3 has 13 residues. CDR3 DNA: TGTGCTAGTGGTTTAGACACCGATTCAAGTTTCACCTTC. Protein product: CASGLDTDSSFTF. Variable domain in full (rest from reference TRBV12-5 and TRBJ1-2): DARVTQTPRHKVTEMGQEVTMRCQPILGHNTVFWYRQTMMQGLELLAYFRNRAPLDDSGMPKDRFSAEMPDATLATLKIQPSEPRDSAVYFCASGLDTDSSFTFGSGTRLTVV.

The J gene is TRBJ2-7, the V gene TRBV11-2; tentatively, D is TRBD2 (7 bases). Looked up from germline, CDR1 is SGHAT and CDR2 is FQNNGV. The length of the CDR3 is 15 residues. The V end lost 5 bases, the J end lost 0 bases, and 14 bases lay between the germline ends. DNA of the CDR3: TGTGCCAGCAGCCGAAGGGGGGGGAGCTCCTACGAGCAGTACTTC. Its translation is CASSRRGGSSYEQYF.

In this sample, this clone turned up a few times. This rearrangement joins TRBV2 to TRBJ2-2; no clear D gene. V lost 8 bases and J lost 3, with 7 bases in between. CDR1 SNHLY and CDR2 FYNNEI come from the germline V gene. The CDR3 contains 12 residues. CDR3: CASSLDTGELFF. DNA for the CDR3: TGTGCCAGCTCTTTGGACACCGGGGAGCTGTTTTTT.

The J gene is TRBJ2-7, the V gene TRBV7-2, with D perhaps matching TRBD1 (6 bases). The CDR3 has 16 residues. The ends were cut back, 4 bases at V and 0 bases at J, with 16 bases in the middle. Germline V gene lookup returns CDR1 SGHTA and CDR2 FQGNSA. The CDR3 protein is CASSSSRGLSSYEQYF. The CDR3 DNA reads as TGTGCCAGCAGCTCAAGCAGGGGCCTGAGCTCCTACGAGCAGTACTTC.

The chain couples TRBV14 to TRBJ2-1; the match to TRBD2 covers 7 bases. Germline V gene data show CDR1 as SGHDN and CDR2 as FVKESK. This CDR3 spans 15 amino acids. Unmatched junction bases numbered 5, after V lost 3 bases and J lost 3 bases. The CDR3 region is CASSQLRGDYNEQFF. The CDR3 coding sequence is TGTGCCAGCAGCCAGTTACGGGGGGACTACAATGAGCAGTTCTTC.

This chain uses TRBV7-2 with TRBJ1-3; D is unclear. The CDR3 loop spans 13 amino acids. Germline V gene sequence: CDR1 SGHTA, CDR2 FQGNSA. Trimming left V 1 base short and J 2 bases short, with 3 bases between. The DNA for the CDR3 is TGTGCCAGCAGCTTAGGGACTGGAAACACCATATATTTT. It specifies CASSLGTGNTIYF.

The chain is built from TRBV7-2 and TRBJ1-2; D remains ambiguous. CDR3 size: 12 residues. Germline lookup yields CDR1 SGHTA and CDR2 FQGNSA. The germline V and J ends were trimmed by 4 bases and 5 bases, with 8 bases remaining between them. Written as DNA, the CDR3 is TGTGCCAGCAGCTCCGTGGGGTATGGCTACACCTTC. Protein: CASSSVGYGYTF.

The V and J genes are TRBV7-2 and TRBJ1-1; tentative D call: TRBD1 (5 bases). The CDR3 is 13 residues long. Deletions cut 5 bases from V and 1 base from J, with 8 bases between. Germline CDR1 and CDR2: SGHTA and FQGNSA. CDR3 in amino acids: CASSQGQNTEAFF. DNA for the CDR3: TGTGCCAGCAGCCAAGGACAGAACACTGAAGCTTTCTTT.

The CDR3 DNA sequence: TGTGCCAGCAGCCAAGACCCCACCGGGGGGAGGCGGGGGATTGTAGATACGCAGTATTTT. Encoded protein: CASSQDPTGGRRGIVDTQYF. The chain employs TRBV4-2 and TRBJ2-3, with TRBD2 identical over 7 bases. V was clipped by 0 bases and J by 5 bases; unmatched bases: 20. From germline, CDR1 is LGHNA and CDR2 YNFKEQ. CDR3 size: 20 residues.

The CDR3 protein is CASSTMGQKNTEAFF. In nucleotides, the CDR3 is TGTGCCAGTAGTACGATGGGACAGAAGAACACTGAAGCTTTCTTT. The chain couples TRBV19 to TRBJ1-1; TRBD1 matches 7 bases. V shed 4 bases and J 1 base; nucleotides not matched to a gene: 6. The germline V gene has CDR1 LNHDA and CDR2 SQIVND (reference sequence). The CDR3 is made up of 15 amino acids.

In its sample, this clone was seen a few times. CDR3 coding DNA: TGTGCCAGCAGCTTAAAAGGAACGGGGGTTGGGGCCAACGTCCTGACTTTC. Translation: CASSLKGTGVGANVLTF. The J gene is TRBJ2-6, the V gene TRBV7-3; tentatively, D is TRBD2 (6 bases). V lost 1 base and J lost 3, with 13 bases in between. The CDR3 runs 17 residues. CDR1 and CDR2 (germline): SGHTA, FQGTGA.

The V call is TRBV7-9, the J call TRBJ2-7; D possibly matches TRBD1 or TRBD2 (5 bases each). The CDR3 is made up of 12 amino acids. CDR1 is SEHNR, CDR2 FQNEAQ, per germline (reference sequence). V lost 0 bases, J lost 11 bases, and 11 bases lay in between. DNA for the CDR3: TGTGCCAGCAGCTTAGCCTGGGGGTCTGAGTACTTC. It codes for CASSLAWGSEYF.

The chain uses TRBV5-5 and TRBJ1-3; 8 bases fit TRBD1. The CDR3 has 16 residues. V trimming: 1 base; J trimming: 1 base; junction bases outside the gene matches: 4. Germline CDR1 SGHKS, CDR2 YYEKEE (reference sequence). The CDR3, as DNA: TGTGCCAGCAGCTTGACAGGGGGAAGGTCTGGAAACACCATATATTTT. It specifies CASSLTGGRSGNTIYF.

The CDR3 coding sequence is TGTGCCAGCAGTTACTCGAGTCTGACGGATACGCAGTATTTT. It is translated as CASSYSSLTDTQYF. The chain uses TRBV6-6 and TRBJ2-3, with D uncertain. Trimming left V 0 bases short and J 6 bases short, with 10 bases between. Germline loops: CDR1 MNHNY, CDR2 SVGAGI (reference sequence). This CDR3 is 14 amino acids long.